These 30 T cell receptor beta chains share one sample of origin, sequenced in a study of T cell repertoires in cytomegalovirus infection. These receptors' targets are unknown. TCRdb re-called the reads through MiXCR, storing one row per CDR3 protein. This table has around 710,000 distinct CDR3 sequences, 25% to 30% appearing once. The sample here was cultured CD8+ T cells from PBMCs, taken from culture after CMV antigen stimulation. Source of these receptors: a human donor in good health (CMV status not recorded). Some clones in this sample may be carry-over from other donors' samples.

The V call is TRBV7-4, the J call TRBJ2-1; D call uncertain. Trimming left V 3 bases short and J 6 bases short, with 15 bases between. CDR1 and CDR2 (germline): SGHVT, SQSDAQ. The CDR3 loop spans 15 amino acids. In nucleotides, the CDR3 is TGTGCCAGCAGCTTCCTCCTTGGGTATAGCAATGAGCAGTTCTTC. This translates into CASSFLLGYSNEQFF.

This clonotype has just a few counts. This rearrangement joins TRBV7-9 to TRBJ2-2, with TRBD2 matching 12 bases. The CDR3 contains 17 residues. The V gene's germline CDR1 is SEHNR and CDR2 FQNEAQ (reference sequence). V lost 4 bases and J lost 3; bases outside the gene matches: 6. DNA of the CDR3: TGTGCCAGCAGCTCCCTAGGACTAGCGGGGCACACCGGGGAGCTGTTTTTT. It codes for CASSSLGLAGHTGELFF.

The genes are TRBV7-9 and TRBJ2-7; either TRBD1 or TRBD2 may supply D (5 bases each). V shed 4 bases and J shed 0 bases, with 10 bases lying between them. Germline assignment: CDR1 SEHNR and CDR2 FQNEAQ (reference sequence). The CDR3 is 14 amino acids. The CDR3 nucleotides are TGTGCCAGCAGCTCCGGGGACCACTCCTACGAGCAGTACGTC. Protein product: CASSSGDHSYEQYV.

The chain joins TRBV7-3 to TRBJ2-3; TRBD2 matches 13 bases. With 7 bases clipped from V and 3 bases from J, the junction kept 13 bases outside the gene matches. This CDR3 is built from 18 residues. Germline loops: CDR1 SGHTA, CDR2 FQGTGA. The CDR3 loop is CASTPGLGTSGETDTQYF. In DNA form, the CDR3 reads TGTGCCAGCACTCCGGGGTTGGGGACTAGCGGGGAGACAGATACGCAGTATTTT.

This chain uses TRBV12-3 or TRBV12-4 with TRBJ2-1; a possible D gene is TRBD1 (5 bases). V dropped 3 bases and J dropped 4 bases, with 13 bases sitting between them. CDR3 length: 15 residues. This chain's CDR3 is CASSFARVGYNEQFF. CDR3 nucleotides: TGTGCCAGCAGTTTTGCCAGGGTTGGTTACAATGAGCAGTTCTTC.

This clonotype was seen repeatedly, ten times or more. The chain combines TRBV7-9 with TRBJ2-2; D unclear. Trimming shortened V by 5 bases and J by 0 bases, and 13 bases separated the two germline ends. Germline CDR1 reads SEHNR; CDR2 reads FQNEAQ (reference sequence). This CDR3 is built from 16 residues. This chain's CDR3 is CASSQGIKPNTGELFF. The CDR3 nucleotides read TGTGCCAGCAGCCAAGGGATCAAGCCGAACACCGGGGAGCTGTTTTTT.

The chain is built from TRBV6-5 and TRBJ2-3; 12 bases are shared with TRBD2. After removal of 8 bases from V and 6 bases from J, the junction contained 6 bases not matched to a gene. The germline V gene has CDR1 MNHEY and CDR2 SVGAGI. This CDR3 is 14 amino acids long. Here the CDR3 DNA reads TGTGCCAGCCGGGCTAGCGGGGGGGCCGATACGCAGTATTTT. It codes for CASRASGGADTQYF.

The chain combines TRBV7-6 with TRBJ2-6; TRBD1 matches 7 bases. V trimming: 5 bases; J trimming: 1 base; junction bases outside the gene matches: 17. This CDR3 region has 20 residues. Germline V gene sequence: CDR1 SGHVS, CDR2 FNYEAQ. The DNA for the CDR3 is TGTGCCAGCAGCACTCGCCGACAGGGATTAGGACAATCTGGGGCCAACGTCCTGACTTTC. This gives the protein CASSTRRQGLGQSGANVLTF.

As concerns this clonotype: An end of the junction does not agree with germline; a read error may underlie this. This chain links TRBV7-9 with TRBJ1-1, with TRBD1 matching 7 bases. This CDR3 comprises 15 residues. Germline values: CDR1 SEHNR, CDR2 FQNEAQ (reference sequence). The CDR3 DNA sequence: TGTGCCAGCAGATTAGACAGGGCGGCTGCCTCTGAAGCTTTCTTT. This gives the protein CASRLDRAAASEAFF.

This clonotype has a handful of counts. The chain has TRBV6-6 and TRBJ2-3; 8 bases align to TRBD2. The CDR3 is made up of 17 amino acids. The V gene's germline CDR1 is MNHNY and CDR2 SVGAGI (reference sequence). Trimming at V came to 2 bases and at J to 4 bases, leaving 11 bases not matched to a gene. The CDR3 loop reads CASSYPPSGGVPDTQYF. The CDR3 DNA sequence: TGTGCCAGCAGTTACCCCCCCAGCGGGGGAGTGCCAGATACGCAGTATTTT.

The chain has TRBV2 and TRBJ2-7, with D uncertain. Per the germline V gene, CDR1 is SNHLY and CDR2 is FYNNEI. V was clipped by 10 bases and J by 4 bases, with 14 bases between them. This CDR3 spans 12 amino acids. CDR3 loop: CAIHSRGYEQYV. CDR3 DNA: TGTGCCATCCACAGTCGAGGATACGAGCAGTACGTC.

This clonotype has at least ten counts. This chain joins TRBV11-1 and TRBJ2-1; possibly TRBD2 for D (5 bases). The ends were cut back, 0 bases at V and 2 bases at J, with 11 bases in the middle. The CDR3 loop spans 16 amino acids. The germline V gene encodes CDR1 SGHAT and CDR2 FQDESV (reference sequence). CDR3 DNA: TGTGCCAGCAGCTTAGCGCAGGCTAGCACCTACAATGAGCAGTTCTTC. Protein product: CASSLAQASTYNEQFF.

The chain is built from TRBV15 and TRBJ1-1; no definite D call. Trimming took off 4 bases at V and 7 bases at J, with 13 bases between the two ends. The CDR3 consists of 13 residues. Looked up from germline, CDR1 is LNHNV and CDR2 is YYDKDF (reference sequence). CDR3 in amino acids: CATSTTQEDEAFF. For the CDR3, the DNA is TGTGCCACCAGCACAACTCAGGAAGATGAAGCTTTCTTT.

This clonotype has at least ten counts. The J gene is TRBJ2-1, the V gene TRBV2, with 12 nucleotides matching TRBD2. CDR1 SNHLY and CDR2 FYNNEI come from the germline V gene. V dropped 6 bases and J dropped 5; count of bases not matched to a gene: 5. CDR3 length: 15 amino acids. The CDR3 sequence: CASRPTSGGNNEQFF. The DNA of the CDR3 is TGTGCCAGCAGACCGACTAGCGGGGGTAACAATGAGCAGTTCTTC.

This clonotype was found many times. This chain connects TRBV7-2 to TRBJ2-2; 7 bases are a match to TRBD2. This CDR3 is built from 16 residues. The V and J ends lost 3 bases and 5 bases, in that order; junction bases with no gene match: 9. Germline V gives CDR1 SGHTA, CDR2 FQGNSA. For the CDR3, the DNA is TGTGCCAGCAGCTTGGGGGAGGGCAGAGGTACCGGGGAGCTGTTTTTT. It yields the protein CASSLGEGRGTGELFF.

This clonotype occurred many times. The genes are TRBV7-2 and TRBJ1-3, with 8 positions matching TRBD1. Trimming at V came to 5 bases and at J to 5 bases, leaving 26 bases not matched to a gene. This CDR3 has 21 residues. The V gene's germline CDR1 is SGHTA and CDR2 FQGNSA. The CDR3 loop is CASSRTGQGARNALVRNTIYF. CDR3 nucleotide sequence: TGTGCCAGCAGCCGAACCGGGCAGGGGGCCCGTAATGCTCTTGTGCGAAACACCATATATTTT.

This rearrangement joins TRBV10-3 to TRBJ2-1; 12 bases are shared with TRBD2. This CDR3 spans 15 amino acids. Per the germline V gene, CDR1 is ENHRY and CDR2 is SYGVKD. J was trimmed by 6 bases and V by 6 bases; bases with no gene match: 6. The CDR3 DNA is TGTGCCATCAGGATCCTAGCGGGGGGGCGCAATGAGCAGTTCTTC. As protein: CAIRILAGGRNEQFF.

This clonotype was observed many times. The gene calls are TRBV7-2 and TRBJ1-6, with 12 bases identical to TRBD1. This CDR3 is built from 19 residues. CDR1 is SGHTA, CDR2 FQGNSA, per germline. V dropped 4 bases and J dropped 7; count of bases not matched to a gene: 14. In nucleotides, the CDR3 is TGTGCCAGCAGCTCCAACCGGGACAGGGGGCGAATTGGGAATTCACCCCTCCACTTT. Its protein is CASSSNRDRGRIGNSPLHF. Filled out from reference TRBV7-2 and TRBJ1-6, the complete variable domain reads GAGVSQSPSNKVTEKGKDVELRCDPISGHTALYWYRQSLGQGLEFLIYFQGNSAPDKSGLPSDRFSAERTGGSVSTLTIQRTQQEDSAVYLCASSSNRDRGRIGNSPLHFGNGTRLTVT.

The chain uses TRBV7-6 and TRBJ2-2; 7 bases agree with TRBD1. V lost 6 bases to trimming and J lost 3 bases; unmatched junction nucleotides: 7. This CDR3 comprises 15 residues. Per the germline V gene, CDR1 is SGHVS and CDR2 is FNYEAQ. Here the CDR3 reads CASSLGQDYTGELFF. The CDR3 nucleotides read TGTGCCAGCAGTCTCGGACAGGATTACACCGGGGAGCTGTTTTTT.

This clonotype was found many times. The rearrangement joins TRBV7-2 to TRBJ2-5; 7 nucleotides match TRBD1. The CDR3 has 17 residues. Germline V lookup: CDR1 SGHTA, CDR2 FQGNSA. J lost 2 bases, V lost 1 base, and 10 bases had no gene match. For the CDR3, the DNA is TGTGCCAGCAGCTTAGTGAGGGGGCTCGTTGGTCAAGAGACCCAGTACTTC. This gives the protein CASSLVRGLVGQETQYF.

The chain is built from TRBV24-1 and TRBJ2-1; 9 bases align to TRBD1. The CDR3 is 14 amino acids. Looked up from germline, CDR1 is KGHDR and CDR2 is SFDVKD. In DNA form, the CDR3 reads TGTGTTTCCCCCCGGGACAGGGAGTACAATGAGCAGTTCTTC. Its protein is CVSPRDREYNEQFF.

This clonotype has just a few counts. This sequence joins TRBV6-1 and TRBJ2-2; 9 bases are shared with TRBD2. This CDR3 region has 18 residues. V shed 5 bases and J 4 bases; nucleotides not matched to a gene: 14. Germline V gene sequence: CDR1 MNHNS, CDR2 SASEGT. The CDR3 DNA is TGTGCCAGCAGTTTAAGCGGGGGGCCACGTCGGGGCACCGGGGAGCTGTTTTTT. Translating gives CASSLSGGPRRGTGELFF.

This rearrangement joins TRBV6-5 to TRBJ1-1, with D maybe TRBD1 (6 bases). This CDR3 contains 15 residues. Germline assignment: CDR1 MNHEY and CDR2 SVGAGI. V lost 3 bases to trimming and J lost 1 base, with 12 bases between them. CDR3 nucleotides: TGTGCCAGCAGTTATTTTGGGGGGGCGAACACTGAAGCTTTCTTT. This encodes CASSYFGGANTEAFF.

V and J are TRBV9 and TRBJ2-3; a weak D match, TRBD2 (6 bases). V was clipped by 5 bases and J by 4 bases, with 17 bases between them. Germline loops: CDR1 SGDLS, CDR2 YYNGEE. This CDR3 region has 15 residues. The CDR3 protein is CASSDATGGADTQYF. The CDR3 DNA reads as TGTGCCAGCAGTGACGCAACTGGAGGGGCAGATACGCAGTATTTT.

The sample holds a few counts of this clonotype. The V and J genes are TRBV6-1 and TRBJ1-1; D remains ambiguous. V was trimmed by 1 base and J by 1 base, leaving 13 bases between them. Germline CDR1 is MNHNS and CDR2 is SASEGT. The CDR3 has 16 amino acids. The CDR3 nucleotides read TGTGCCAGCAGTGAAGTAAGGGTAGCGGGGAACACTGAAGCTTTCTTT. Its protein is CASSEVRVAGNTEAFF.

This clonotype was recorded a few times. V usage is TRBV6-1 and J usage is TRBJ2-7; maybe TRBD1 (6 bases). The ends were cut back, 7 bases at V and 5 bases at J, with 15 bases in the middle. The CDR3 has 13 amino acids. Germline-derived CDR1 and CDR2 are MNHNS and SASEGT. The CDR3, as DNA: TGTGCCAGCAAAGGGACAAACGGGGACGAGCAGTACGTC. Amino acids: CASKGTNGDEQYV.

This clonotype turned up a few times. The chain uses TRBV19 and TRBJ2-1; 11 positions agree with TRBD2. In germline, CDR1 is LNHDA, CDR2 SQIVND (reference sequence). The trim removed 4 bases at V and 4 bases at J, leaving 6 bases unmatched. CDR3 length: 16 amino acids. The CDR3 region has the DNA TGTGCCAGTAGTACTACCGGGACTAGCGGATACAATGAGCAGTTCTTC. Amino acids: CASSTTGTSGYNEQFF.

This clonotype came up many times. The chain links TRBV20-1 to TRBJ2-7; D not certain. Germline CDR1 DFQATT, CDR2 SNEGSKA (reference sequence). The CDR3 totals 14 residues. Trimming pared 3 bases from V and 3 bases from J, leaving 15 bases between. The CDR3 loop reads CSARSSGSYYEQYF. CDR3 sequence (DNA): TGCAGTGCTAGGTCGTCAGGAAGTTACTACGAGCAGTACTTC.

This clonotype was seen only a few times. The CDR3 sequence: CASSFSRTGLNSPLHF. For the CDR3, the DNA is TGTGCCAGCAGCTTCTCAAGGACAGGGTTAAACTCACCCCTCCACTTT. The chain combines TRBV7-2 with TRBJ1-6, with 8 bases that match TRBD1. The CDR3 has 16 amino acids. V shed 3 bases, J shed 10 bases, and the junction held 11 bases outside the gene matches. Germline V gene data show CDR1 as SGHTA and CDR2 as FQGNSA.

V is TRBV13 and J is TRBJ2-7; D tentatively reads TRBD1 or TRBD2 (5 bases each). The V end was cut by 10 bases, the J end by 3 bases, with 13 bases between. The CDR3 totals 12 residues. Germline CDR1 reads PRHDT; CDR2 reads FYEKMQ (reference sequence). Written as DNA, the CDR3 is TGTGCCACTCGGGACCTTGGCTACGAGCAGTACTTC. It yields the protein CATRDLGYEQYF.